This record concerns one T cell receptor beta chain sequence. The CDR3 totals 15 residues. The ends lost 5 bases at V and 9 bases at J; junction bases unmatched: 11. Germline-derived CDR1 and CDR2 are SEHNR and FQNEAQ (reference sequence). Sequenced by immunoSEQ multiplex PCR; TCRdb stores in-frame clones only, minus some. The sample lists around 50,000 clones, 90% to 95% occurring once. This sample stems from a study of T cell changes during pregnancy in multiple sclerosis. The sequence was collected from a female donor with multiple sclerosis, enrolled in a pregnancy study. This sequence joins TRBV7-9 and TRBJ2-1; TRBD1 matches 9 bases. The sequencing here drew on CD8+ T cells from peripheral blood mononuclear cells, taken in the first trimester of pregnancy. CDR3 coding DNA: TGTGCCAGCAGCAGCACAGGGGGCTCCCCGGGTGAGCAGTTCTTC. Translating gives CASSSTGGSPGEQFF.